This TCR beta chain was sequenced for a study of identical twins. The CDR3 is 15 residues long. CDR1 is LNHNV, CDR2 YYDKDF, per germline (reference sequence). Trimming stripped 0 bases from V and 4 bases from J, with 13 bases between. One entry per CDR3 protein results from TCRdb running MiXCR on the 5' RACE reads. The sample lists roughly 770,000 distinct CDR3 sequences, about 20% occurring once. These records were also assigned to another study, of T cells expressing NK-cell markers. That paper notes: CD8+ T cells in 5 or 6 donors included dominant NKG2C+ clonotypes at about 1.0-8%. These clonotypes also led the CD3+CD56-NKG2C+ fraction in four donors.

The sequenced material came from PBMCs. V is TRBV15 and J is TRBJ2-7; D is undetermined. This receptor was taken from a young woman in good health. CDR3 residues: CATSRDLRLSYEQYF. CDR3 sequence (DNA): TGTGCCACCAGCAGAGATCTTCGGCTGTCTTACGAGCAGTACTTC.